The clone carrying this T cell receptor (beta chain) has just a few counts. This record comes from a study of shared clonotypes between healthy human individuals. The length of the CDR3 is 13 residues. Trimming took 2 bases from V and 3 from J, leaving 8 bases between them. Germline assignment: CDR1 SGHRS and CDR2 YFSETQ. Sorted-subset replicate PCR reactions contained approximately 190 ng DNA, corresponding to some 29,000 T cell genomes. Produced via immunoSEQ multiplex PCR; TCRdb's table is partial and in-frame only. The sample contains roughly 170,000 clones, 66% of which appear only once. Sequencing used memory CD4+ T cells sorted from blood. The subset here: CD45RA-negative fraction. The source of this sequence is a man aged 30 to 39 in good health. The rearrangement links TRBV5-1 to TRBJ2-5; D unclear. The CDR3 reads CASSFGREETQYF. As DNA, the CDR3 is TGCGCCAGCAGCTTCGGACGGGAAGAGACCCAGTACTTC.